Listed here are 16 T cell receptor beta chains from one sample, sequenced in a study of blood T cell repertoires in COVID-19. The table came from immunoSEQ multiplex PCR; TCRdb's copy has only in-frame clones and leaves some out. The table lists roughly 300,000 clones, around 85% of them singletons. Material for sequencing was PBMCs or T cells enriched from blood (not recorded which). These receptors all come from a woman in her forties with acute COVID-19.

The gene calls are TRBV7-2 and TRBJ1-5; 9 bases align to TRBD1. CDR3 size: 14 residues. V lost 5 bases and J lost 5; bases outside the gene matches: 4. Germline V CDR1 and CDR2: SGHTA, FQGNSA. The CDR3 here is CASSTRTGDQPQHF. The CDR3 nucleotides are TGTGCCAGCAGCACTCGGACAGGGGATCAGCCCCAGCATTTT.

V and J are TRBV6-6 and TRBJ1-5, with 10 bases that match TRBD1. Trimming at V came to 8 bases and at J to 3 bases, leaving 10 bases not matched to a gene. This CDR3 is built from 16 residues. CDR1 MNHNY and CDR2 SVGAGI come from the germline V gene (reference sequence). As DNA, the CDR3 is TGTGCCAGCGTAAGGGGGACAGGGGCCTACAATCAGCCCCAGCATTTT. Translating it yields CASVRGTGAYNQPQHF.

Here the CDR3 reads CASSPSPFDEAQYF. The CDR3 nucleotides are TGTGCCAGCAGCCCCTCCCCATTTGACGAGGCGCAGTACTTC. The V call is TRBV9, the J call TRBJ2-7; D remains ambiguous. The germline gives CDR1 SGDLS, CDR2 YYNGEE. The CDR3 totals 14 residues. The V gene lost 4 bases and the J gene lost 9 bases, with 20 bases spanning the gap.

The rearrangement links TRBV7-6 to TRBJ2-7, with D tentatively TRBD1 (6 bases). Germline V gene data show CDR1 as SGHVS and CDR2 as FNYEAQ. There are 15 residues in the CDR3. Between the trimmed V and J ends, which lost 3 bases and 6 bases, there was a span of 18 bases. The CDR3 region is CASSFRTERAFEQYF. The CDR3 DNA sequence: TGTGCCAGCAGCTTCCGGACAGAAAGGGCCTTCGAGCAGTACTTC.

The chain is built from TRBV7-9 and TRBJ2-7; 12 bases map to TRBD1. This CDR3 has 17 amino acids. Trimming at V came to 5 bases and at J to 2 bases, leaving 10 bases not matched to a gene. CDR1 SEHNR and CDR2 FQNEAQ come from the germline V gene (reference sequence). The CDR3 loop reads CASSGTTGTGGPYEQYF. As DNA, the CDR3 is TGTGCCAGCAGCGGGACGACCGGGACAGGGGGCCCCTACGAGCAGTACTTC.

The chain joins TRBV6-8 to TRBJ1-5; TRBD1 matches 10 bases. CDR3 length equals 16 residues. V lost 6 bases to trimming and J lost 2 bases; unmatched junction nucleotides: 7. CDR1 and CDR2 from the germline V gene are MNHGY and SAAAGT. The CDR3 sequence is CASRAGTGDCNQPQHF. The DNA of the CDR3 is TGTGCCAGCAGAGCCGGGACAGGGGACTGCAATCAGCCCCAGCATTTT.

The gene calls are TRBV19 and TRBJ1-4; 10 positions match TRBD1. This CDR3 comprises 14 residues. The V and J ends lost 5 bases and 5 bases, in that order; junction bases with no gene match: 2. The germline V gene has CDR1 LNHDA and CDR2 SQIVND (reference sequence). The CDR3 sequence: CASSPGQGNEKLFF. The CDR3 DNA sequence: TGTGCCAGTAGTCCGGGACAGGGGAATGAAAAACTGTTTTTT.

The chain carries TRBV28 and TRBJ1-2; D ambiguous. CDR1 is MDHEN and CDR2 is SYDVKM in the germline V gene. The CDR3 runs 14 residues. V shed 1 base and J shed 8 bases, with 14 bases lying between them. The CDR3 loop reads CASSLLGTEKGYTF. For the CDR3, the DNA is TGTGCCAGCAGTTTATTGGGCACTGAAAAGGGCTACACCTTC.

This clone was recorded only once. The chain couples TRBV28 to TRBJ1-2; maybe TRBD1 (5 bases). The germline CDR1 and CDR2 sequences are MDHEN and SYDVKM. There are 14 residues in the CDR3. Trimming removed 8 bases from V and 4 bases from J, with 17 bases in between. The DNA of the CDR3 is TGTGCCAGCTCCCGCAGGGAAATCGCCTATGGCTACACCTTC. It codes for CASSRREIAYGYTF.

V and J are TRBV5-1 and TRBJ2-7; D perhaps matches TRBD2 (5 bases). Trimming took off 5 bases at V and 5 bases at J, with 14 bases between the two ends. Germline V lookup: CDR1 SGHRS, CDR2 YFSETQ. This CDR3 comprises 13 residues. The CDR3 DNA is TGCGCCAGCAGAGTTCCAGGACTCCACGAGCAGTACTTC. Its translation: CASRVPGLHEQYF.

The chain carries TRBV15 and TRBJ1-5, with 9 bases identical to TRBD1. The junction had 13 bases not matched to a gene; V was cut back by 8 bases and J by 11 bases. Germline-derived CDR1 and CDR2 are LNHNV and YYDKDF (reference sequence). This CDR3 region has 14 residues. CDR3 DNA sequence: TGTGCCACCTACTCGGGACAGGGTATTATGACCCAGCATTTT. Protein product: CATYSGQGIMTQHF.

The chain has TRBV25-1 and TRBJ2-3, with TRBD2 matching over 8 bases. The CDR3 is made up of 16 amino acids. CDR1 is MGHDK, CDR2 SYGVNS, per germline. Trimming cost V 2 bases and J 1 base; bases outside gene matches: 5. The CDR3 DNA follows: TGTGCCAGCAGTGAAGGGAGACTAGCGCGCACAGATACGCAGTATTTT. Translated, it gives CASSEGRLARTDTQYF.

This chain links TRBV4-2 with TRBJ1-5; TRBD1 agrees at 8 bases. The CDR3 is 15 residues long. Germline V gene sequence: CDR1 LGHNA, CDR2 YNFKEQ. V lost 5 bases, J lost 6 bases, and 9 bases stayed unmatched. The CDR3 DNA reads TGTGCCAGCAGCACAGGGGGGGAGCTGGGTCAGCCCCAGCATTTT. It is translated as CASSTGGELGQPQHF.

This chain connects TRBV7-2 to TRBJ1-6; TRBD1 agrees at 7 bases. The germline V gene encodes CDR1 SGHTA and CDR2 FQGNSA. V was pared by 5 bases and J by 10 bases, with 5 bases of the junction left unmatched. CDR3 size: 13 residues. CDR3 protein: CASSVGGGSPLHF. CDR3 sequence (DNA): TGTGCCAGCAGCGTAGGGGGCGGATCACCCCTCCACTTT. Complete variable domain (other parts from reference TRBV7-2 and TRBJ1-6): GAGVSQSPSNKVTEKGKDVELRCDPISGHTALYWYRQSLGQGLEFLIYFQGNSAPDKSGLPSDRFSAERTGGSVSTLTIQRTQQEDSAVYLCASSVGGGSPLHFGNGTRLTVT.

This clone was observed a handful of times. V gene TRBV19 combines with J gene TRBJ1-2; unclear D gene. The CDR3 extends over 15 amino acids. Per germline, CDR1 LNHDA and CDR2 SQIVND (reference sequence). V lost 1 base and J 2 bases, leaving 11 bases between the germline ends. In DNA form, the CDR3 reads TGTGCCAGTAGTATAGCCGCCACAACGAACTATGGCTACACCTTC. Translation gives CASSIAATTNYGYTF. Using reference TRBV19 and TRBJ1-2 for the parts outside the CDR3, the full variable domain is DGGITQSPKYLFRKEGQNVTLSCEQNLNHDAMYWYRQDPGQGLRLIYYSQIVNDFQKGDIAEGYSVSREKKESFPLTVTSAQKNPTAFYLCASSIAATTNYGYTFGSGTRLTVV.

The rearrangement uses TRBV4-3 and TRBJ2-3; 10 positions match TRBD2. CDR1 LGHNA and CDR2 YSLEER come from the germline V gene. The CDR3 has 17 amino acids. J gave up 6 bases and V 0 bases, and 9 bases lay outside the gene matches. The CDR3 reads CASSQDPPSGSGDTQYF. The CDR3 bases are TGCGCCAGCAGCCAAGACCCTCCTAGCGGGAGTGGTGATACGCAGTATTTT.